The 2 T cell receptor beta chains in this list originate from one sample, sequenced in a study of blood T cell repertoires in COVID-19. Sequencing was performed with immunoSEQ multiplex PCR; in TCRdb, only in-frame clones are kept and a portion is missing. The data hold 200,000 or so clones, with more than 75% observed a single time. Sequenced input: peripheral blood. These receptors all stem from a man aged 40-49 years with active or convalescent COVID-19.

This chain links TRBV15 with TRBJ2-5, with D maybe TRBD2 (6 bases). Germline values: CDR1 LNHNV, CDR2 YYDKDF (reference sequence). The CDR3 is made up of 15 amino acids. The V end was cut by 4 bases, the J end by 5 bases, with 17 bases between. For the CDR3, the DNA is TGTGCCACCAGCACGGGAATCAGGAGGGATGAGACCCAGTACTTC. Its protein product is CATSTGIRRDETQYF.

V gene TRBV3-1 (or the pseudogene TRBV3-2) combines with J gene TRBJ1-4; 7 positions agree with TRBD1. Germline CDR1 and CDR2: LGHDT and YNNKEL (reference sequence). V lost 4 bases to trimming and J lost 5 bases; unmatched junction nucleotides: 7. The CDR3 totals 15 residues. CDR3 nucleotides: TGTGCCAGCAGCCGTTCGGACAGGAGCAATGAAAAACTGTTTTTT. It specifies CASSRSDRSNEKLFF.